This record concerns one T cell receptor beta chain sequence. Other DNA variants within this sample encode the same CDR3. Patients in Seattle were enrolled during active infection, then followed longitudinally. Germline CDR1 and CDR2: MNHEY and SVGAGI. After removal of 5 bases from V and 2 bases from J, the junction contained 3 bases not matched to a gene. This CDR3 is 13 amino acids long. Original processing notes: Reference gene primer amplification gave nucleated cell count estimates. Some clones are missing from TCRdb's copy, which holds only in-frame ones; the method was immunoSEQ multiplex PCR. The V and J calls and clone size were taken over from that table, and D and trimming were inferred from the DNA. The sample records roughly 280,000 clones, about 88% being singletons. These data come from a study of blood T cell repertoires in COVID-19. Study-level information: The study drew acute and convalescent COVID-19 samples from the United States, Italy and Spain. Nucleic acid was either cDNA or gDNA, and it came from T cells, B-cell-depleted T cells, or PBMCs.

Input material: peripheral blood. This sequence originates from a woman aged 55-69 years with COVID-19, enrolled during active disease. The chain couples TRBV6-5 to TRBJ2-7, with 7 bases identical to TRBD1. The CDR3 here is CASSLGTAYEQYF. The DNA of the CDR3 is TGTGCCAGCAGTCTGGGGACAGCCTACGAGCAGTACTTC.